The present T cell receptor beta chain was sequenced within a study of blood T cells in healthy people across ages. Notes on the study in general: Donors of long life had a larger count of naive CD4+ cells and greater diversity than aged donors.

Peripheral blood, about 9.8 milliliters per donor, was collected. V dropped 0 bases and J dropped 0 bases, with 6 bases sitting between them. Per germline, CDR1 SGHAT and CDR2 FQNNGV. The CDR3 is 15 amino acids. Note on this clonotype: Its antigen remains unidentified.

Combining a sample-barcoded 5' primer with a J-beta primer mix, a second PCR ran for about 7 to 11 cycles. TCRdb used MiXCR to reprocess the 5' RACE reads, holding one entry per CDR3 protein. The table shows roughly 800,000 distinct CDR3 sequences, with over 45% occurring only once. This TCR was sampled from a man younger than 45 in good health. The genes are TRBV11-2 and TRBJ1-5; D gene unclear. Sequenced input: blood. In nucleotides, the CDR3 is TGTGCCAGCAGCTTAGAAATTAATAGCAATCAGCCCCAGCATTTT. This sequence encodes CASSLEINSNQPQHF.